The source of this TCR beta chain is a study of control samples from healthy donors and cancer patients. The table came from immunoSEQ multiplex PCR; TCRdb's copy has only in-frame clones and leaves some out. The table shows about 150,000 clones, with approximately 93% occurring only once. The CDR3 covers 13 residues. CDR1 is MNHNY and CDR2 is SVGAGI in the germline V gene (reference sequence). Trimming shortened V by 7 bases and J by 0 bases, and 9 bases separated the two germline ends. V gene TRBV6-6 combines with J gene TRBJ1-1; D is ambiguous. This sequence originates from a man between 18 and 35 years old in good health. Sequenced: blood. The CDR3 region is CASKVVMNTEAFF. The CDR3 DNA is TGTGCCAGCAAGGTTGTTATGAACACTGAAGCTTTCTTT.